Each of the 10 T cell receptor beta chains below was sequenced from the same sample in a study of blood T cell repertoires in COVID-19. Generated by immunoSEQ multiplex PCR, the TCRdb table keeps only in-frame clones and is missing some. The table includes more than 200,000 clones, roughly 88% detected once. The sequencing input was peripheral blood. These receptors originate from a man older than 75 with acute or convalescent COVID-19.

As DNA, the CDR3 is TGTGCCAGCAGCTTGGCCGCAGGGAAAGGAAACACCATATATTTT. Residues: CASSLAAGKGNTIYF. The rearrangement uses TRBV5-6 and TRBJ1-3, with D maybe TRBD1 (5 bases). The CDR3 spans 15 residues. V was pared by 0 bases and J by 4 bases, with 11 bases between. Germline assignment: CDR1 SGHDT and CDR2 YYEEEE.

The chain recombines TRBV6-5 with TRBJ1-6; a weak D match, TRBD1 (5 bases). CDR3 length: 12 residues. The V and J ends lost 5 bases and 11 bases respectively, with 10 bases between them. Per germline, CDR1 MNHEY and CDR2 SVGAGI. The CDR3 loop reads CASSQDTTPLHF. For the CDR3, the DNA is TGTGCCAGCAGTCAGGACACGACACCCCTCCACTTT.

The chain has TRBV9 and TRBJ2-5; 10 bases match TRBD2. CDR3 length equals 15 residues. V trimming: 3 bases; J trimming: 5 bases; junction bases outside the gene matches: 7. Germline-derived CDR1 and CDR2 are SGDLS and YYNGEE. CDR3: CASSGQRGGRETQYF. DNA of the CDR3: TGTGCCAGCAGCGGACAGCGGGGGGGCCGGGAGACCCAGTACTTC. Combining the CDR3 with reference TRBV9 and TRBJ2-5 gives the whole variable domain DSGVTQTPKHLITATGQRVTLRCSPRSGDLSVYWYQQSLDQGLQFLIQYYNGEERAKGNILERFSAQQFPDLHSELNLSSLELGDSALYFCASSGQRGGRETQYFGPGTRLLVL.

The gene calls are TRBV6-5 and TRBJ2-5; D is possibly TRBD2 (5 bases). Trimming took 7 bases from V and 2 from J, leaving 11 bases between them. Germline values: CDR1 MNHEY, CDR2 SVGAGI. The length of the CDR3 is 13 residues. CDR3 DNA: TGTGCCAGCACCCCGGGCGGGCAAGAGACCCAGTACTTC. Translated: CASTPGGQETQYF.

The rearrangement uses TRBV19 and TRBJ1-2; 7 nucleotides line up with TRBD1. V shed 1 base, J shed 6 bases, and the junction held 5 bases outside the gene matches. CDR3 length: 14 residues. Germline V lookup: CDR1 LNHDA, CDR2 SQIVND (reference sequence). The CDR3 here is CASSIATGSDGYTF. Written as DNA, the CDR3 is TGTGCCAGTAGTATAGCGACAGGGAGCGATGGCTACACCTTC.

The chain links TRBV7-2 to TRBJ2-7; D is ambiguous. Germline CDR1 SGHTA, CDR2 FQGNSA. Trimming left V 1 base short and J 2 bases short, with 9 bases between. This CDR3 comprises 14 residues. This chain's CDR3 is CASSLVSLTYEQYF. As DNA, the CDR3 is TGTGCCAGCAGCTTAGTTAGCCTCACCTACGAGCAGTACTTC. The full variable domain, its missing parts supplied by reference TRBV7-2 and TRBJ2-7, is GAGVSQSPSNKVTEKGKDVELRCDPISGHTALYWYRQSLGQGLEFLIYFQGNSAPDKSGLPSDRFSAERTGGSVSTLTIQRTQQEDSAVYLCASSLVSLTYEQYFGPGTRLTVT.

This chain joins TRBV6-1 and TRBJ2-3; possible D gene TRBD1, 5 bases. Deletions cut 3 bases from V and 1 base from J, with 11 bases between. CDR1 and CDR2 (germline): MNHNS, SASEGT. The CDR3 length is 15 residues. Here the CDR3 DNA reads TGTGCCAGCAGTGAGCAGGGTATGGGCACAGATACGCAGTATTTT. It encodes CASSEQGMGTDTQYF.

This sequence joins TRBV10-3 and TRBJ2-7, with TRBD1 identical over 9 bases. The CDR3 loop spans 13 amino acids. The V gene end was trimmed by 6 bases and the J gene end by 4 bases; junction bases not matched to a gene: 4. Germline V lookup: CDR1 ENHRY, CDR2 SYGVKD. The CDR3 loop reads CAIRGQGIYEQYF. CDR3 coding DNA: TGTGCCATCAGGGGACAGGGAATATACGAGCAGTACTTC.

This clone was seen a few times. In the same sample, other DNA sequences code for this CDR3. The chain employs TRBV19 and TRBJ2-7, with 7 bases fitting TRBD2. With V trimmed by 3 bases and J by 0 bases, 2 bases remained unmatched. Germline V gene lookup returns CDR1 LNHDA and CDR2 SQIVND (reference sequence). The CDR3 is 14 residues long. CDR3 sequence: CASSIGRASYEQYF. CDR3 bases: TGTGCCAGTAGTATTGGGAGGGCCTCCTACGAGCAGTACTTC.

This chain connects TRBV18 to TRBJ2-7; 8 bases match TRBD1. Germline V gives CDR1 KGHSH, CDR2 LQKENI. The J segment lost 10 bases and the V segment lost 6 bases, leaving 11 bases of the junction unmatched. CDR3 length: 13 residues. The CDR3 here is CASSPHSGGDQYF. The CDR3 DNA reads TGTGCCAGCTCCCCTCATTCAGGGGGCGATCAGTACTTC.